This T cell receptor (beta chain) was identified during a study of cytomegalovirus exposure and HLA in healthy donors. With 60 Vbeta and 13 Jbeta primers, the PCR was carried out. The repertoire was sequenced with immunoSEQ multiplex PCR; TCRdb's copy has only in-frame clones and lacks some. Of 170,000 or so clones in the sample, around 77% were seen once. With 8 bases removed from V and 4 bases from J, the gap between germline ends came to 29 bases. The CDR3 runs to 18 residues. Per germline, CDR1 MDHEN and CDR2 SYDVKM. As concerns this clone: Its antigen is not identified.

Findings and caveats of the study: A later analysis linked a missense DCLRE1C variant to TCR beta V- and J-gene trimming. Versus the approximately 720-donor mean, an Asian-associated ancestry cluster reportedly showed fewer N-insertions in a later analysis.

The sample taken for sequencing was PBMCs. This sequence joins TRBV28 and TRBJ1-1; D is unresolved. The sequence derives from a woman in her 30s in good health and CMV-seronegative. CDR3 coding DNA: TGTGCCAGCCCACCACCAACCCCCCGGAGTGTGGTTAGCACTGAAGCTTTCTTT. It is translated as CASPPPTPRSVVSTEAFF.